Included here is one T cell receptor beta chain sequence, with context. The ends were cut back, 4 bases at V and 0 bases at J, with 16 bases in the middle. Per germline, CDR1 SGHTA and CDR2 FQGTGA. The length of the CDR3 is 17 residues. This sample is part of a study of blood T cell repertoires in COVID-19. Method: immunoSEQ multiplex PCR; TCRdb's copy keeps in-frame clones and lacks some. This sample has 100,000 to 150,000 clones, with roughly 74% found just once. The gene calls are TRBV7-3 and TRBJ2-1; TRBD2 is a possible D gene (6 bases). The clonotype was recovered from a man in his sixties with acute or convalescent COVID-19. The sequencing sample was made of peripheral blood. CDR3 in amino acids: CASSSSGTSSSYNEQFF. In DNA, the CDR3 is TGTGCCAGCAGCTCCTCTGGGACTTCAAGCTCCTACAATGAGCAGTTCTTC. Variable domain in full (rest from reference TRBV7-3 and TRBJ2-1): GAGVSQTPSNKVTEKGKYVELRCDPISGHTALYWYRQSLGQGPEFLIYFQGTGAADDSGLPNDRFFAVRPEGSVSTLKIQRTERGDSAVYLCASSSSGTSSSYNEQFFGPGTRLTVL.